What follows are 27 T cell receptor beta chains derived from one specimen sequenced in a study of cytomegalovirus exposure and HLA in healthy donors. Generated by immunoSEQ multiplex PCR, the TCRdb table keeps only in-frame clones and is missing some. The table has 150,000 to 200,000 clones, approximately 90% seen once; the top ten hold approximately 1.5%. Sequences were obtained from PBMCs. These receptors originate from a woman between 25 and 40 years old in good health and CMV-seronegative.

The rearrangement links TRBV29-1 to TRBJ1-2, with D possibly being TRBD1 (6 bases). The V end lost 0 bases, the J end lost 4 bases, and 12 bases lay between the germline ends. Looked up from germline, CDR1 is SQVTM and CDR2 is ANQGSEA. The CDR3 has 14 residues. CDR3 bases: TGCAGCGTTGAAGAGAGACAGGCCATCTATGGCTACACCTTC. Translating gives CSVEERQAIYGYTF.

The chain employs TRBV30 and TRBJ1-2, with no clear D. Deletions cut 5 bases from V and 7 bases from J, with 23 bases between. The germline gives CDR1 GTSNPN, CDR2 SVGIG (reference sequence). The CDR3 contains 15 residues. CDR3 sequence (DNA): TGTGCCTGGGCTTTCGGCGGGGTTCATCGGGGTGGCTACACCTTC. Amino acids: CAWAFGGVHRGGYTF.

This chain uses TRBV9 with TRBJ2-1; 11 bases fit TRBD2. The germline V gene has CDR1 SGDLS and CDR2 YYNGEE. The J segment lost 2 bases and the V segment lost 3 bases, leaving 13 bases of the junction unmatched. The CDR3 is made up of 19 amino acids. The DNA for the CDR3 is TGTGCCAGCAGCGCCGGTGGGGTTCTAGCGGGGGGTACCTACAATGAGCAGTTCTTC. It translates to CASSAGGVLAGGTYNEQFF.

The chain employs TRBV2 and TRBJ2-1; 11 nucleotides match TRBD2. The V segment lost 7 bases and the J segment 5 bases; nucleotides outside the gene matches: 19. CDR1 and CDR2 (germline): SNHLY, FYNNEI. The CDR3 has 19 amino acids. CDR3 nucleotide sequence: TGTGCCAGCATGAGTTGGCCGGGTAGCGGGGGGGCAGTCCACAATGAGCAGTTCTTC. This sequence encodes CASMSWPGSGGAVHNEQFF.

The gene calls are TRBV7-8 and TRBJ1-3; tentatively, D is TRBD1 (5 bases). V was trimmed by 5 bases and J by 3 bases, leaving 11 bases between them. The germline V gene has CDR1 SGHVS and CDR2 FQNEAQ. The CDR3 extends over 14 amino acids. CDR3 region: CASSPGDSGNTIYF. CDR3 sequence (DNA): TGTGCCAGCAGCCCCGGAGACAGTGGAAACACCATATATTTT.

This clone is a singleton in its sample. The genes are TRBV28 and TRBJ1-1; no clear D gene. Germline V gene sequence: CDR1 MDHEN, CDR2 SYDVKM. The V end was cut by 7 bases, the J end by 2 bases, with 23 bases between. The CDR3 consists of 17 residues. The CDR3 DNA is TGTGCCAGCACGGGAATGGAGGAGCTACCGACCAACACTGAAGCTTTCTTT. Its protein is CASTGMEELPTNTEAFF.

The DNA for the CDR3 is TGTGCCAGCAGCTTACAGGGGGAAGATTACGGTGGCTACACCTTC. Protein: CASSLQGEDYGGYTF. The chain joins TRBV5-4 to TRBJ1-2, with 8 bases matching TRBD1. The trim removed 2 bases at V and 7 bases at J, leaving 10 bases unmatched. CDR3 length: 15 residues. CDR1 SGHNT and CDR2 YYREEE come from the germline V gene (reference sequence).

The DNA for the CDR3 is TGTGCCAGAGTTGGGGAGCAAACCTACGAGCAGTACTTC. Translated, it gives CARVGEQTYEQYF. The chain employs TRBV5-4 and TRBJ2-7, with TRBD2 as a possible D gene (5 bases). CDR1 and CDR2 from the germline V gene are SGHNT and YYREEE (reference sequence). The CDR3 sequence is 13 residues long. V was cut by 8 bases and J by 2 bases, with 14 bases left in between.

The chain is built from TRBV7-5 and TRBJ1-3; the table assigns TRBD1, which was not confirmed against the DNA. TRBV7-5 is designated a pseudogene. The CDR3 consists of 19 residues. The CDR3, as DNA: TGTGTCAGAAGCTTAGATTGGACAGGTAAAAGGGACTCTGGAAACACCATATATTTT. Amino acid sequence: CVRSLDWTGKRDSGNTIYF.

This chain joins TRBV4-3 and TRBJ2-7; 10 bases are a match to TRBD2. CDR1 and CDR2 (germline): LGHNA, YSLEER. CDR3 length equals 16 residues. After removal of 0 bases from V and 9 bases from J, the junction contained 11 bases not matched to a gene. CDR3 loop: CASSQDHAGLAGGQYF. CDR3 nucleotide sequence: TGCGCCAGCAGCCAAGATCATGCAGGTTTAGCGGGGGGGCAGTACTTC.

A few counts support this clone. J is TRBJ1-6 and V is TRBV2; tentative D call: TRBD1 (6 bases). The ends were cut back, 6 bases at V and 9 bases at J, with 15 bases in the middle. This CDR3 contains 14 residues. Germline V gives CDR1 SNHLY, CDR2 FYNNEI. This chain's CDR3 is CASRYRVGVSPLHF. CDR3 DNA: TGTGCCAGCAGGTACAGGGTGGGAGTTTCACCCCTCCACTTT.

This clone was seen only a few times. The chain couples TRBV9 to TRBJ2-7, with D maybe TRBD2 (5 bases). Germline CDR1 and CDR2: SGDLS and YYNGEE. The CDR3 has 13 residues. Trimming left V 0 bases short and J 6 bases short, with 10 bases between. CDR3 sequence: CASSVEGGLEQYF. In DNA, the CDR3 is TGTGCCAGCAGCGTAGAAGGAGGACTCGAGCAGTACTTC.

V and J are TRBV27 and TRBJ2-7; 10 positions agree with TRBD2. The CDR3 is made up of 15 amino acids. V lost 4 bases and J lost 2; bases outside the gene matches: 5. Germline-derived CDR1 and CDR2 are MNHEY and SMNVEV (reference sequence). The CDR3 spells CASSSPAGGTYEQYF. The DNA for the CDR3 is TGTGCCAGCAGTTCCCCAGCGGGGGGGACCTACGAGCAGTACTTC.

J is TRBJ1-2 and V is TRBV6-1; 7 bases align to TRBD1. Looked up from germline, CDR1 is MNHNS and CDR2 is SASEGT. The CDR3 is made up of 14 amino acids. With V trimmed by 4 bases and J by 7 bases, 9 bases remained unmatched. The CDR3 is CASSARVDRFGYTF. CDR3 bases: TGTGCCAGCAGTGCTCGAGTGGACAGGTTTGGCTACACCTTC.

This chain links TRBV30 with TRBJ1-5; the match to TRBD1 covers 8 bases. The CDR3 covers 14 residues. Germline loops: CDR1 GTSNPN, CDR2 SVGIG (reference sequence). J lost 4 bases, V lost 0 bases, and 2 bases had no gene match. For the CDR3, the DNA is TGTGCCTGGAGTGTGACAGGGGAAAATCAGCCCCAGCATTTT. This translates into CAWSVTGENQPQHF.

The chain combines TRBV6-1 with TRBJ2-3; D unclear. V lost 2 bases and J 6 bases, leaving 18 bases between the germline ends. Germline V gene lookup returns CDR1 MNHNS and CDR2 SASEGT. CDR3 size: 16 residues. The CDR3 protein is CASSESAWSDLDTQYF. CDR3 DNA: TGTGCCAGCAGTGAAAGCGCCTGGTCGGATTTGGATACGCAGTATTTT.

The chain couples TRBV4-1 to TRBJ2-1; D is perhaps TRBD2 (7 bases). Germline CDR1 is MGHRA and CDR2 is YSYEKL. V lost 1 base to trimming and J lost 9 bases, with 19 bases between them. The CDR3 totals 16 residues. CDR3 sequence: CASSQVEGGPGSEQFF. CDR3 bases: TGCGCCAGCAGCCAAGTCGAGGGGGGGCCAGGGAGTGAGCAGTTCTTC.

J is TRBJ1-2 and V is TRBV5-6; D not resolved. The CDR3 length is 14 residues. Germline CDR1 and CDR2: SGHDT and YYEEEE. The ends were cut back, 0 bases at V and 4 bases at J, with 10 bases in the middle. CDR3 in amino acids: CASSLGEAIYGYTF. The CDR3 nucleotides are TGTGCCAGCAGCTTGGGGGAGGCTATCTATGGCTACACCTTC.

The chain has TRBV29-1 and TRBJ1-5; D possibly corresponds to TRBD1 (6 bases). CDR3 length equals 13 residues. Germline V gene data show CDR1 as SQVTM and CDR2 as ANQGSEA. V dropped 7 bases and J dropped 6 bases, with 16 bases sitting between them. CDR3 bases: TGCAGCGCTCCAGGGGAAAAGGGTCAGCCCCAGCATTTT. Residues: CSAPGEKGQPQHF.

This CDR3 reads CASSRLLAGVTDTQYF. The CDR3 DNA is TGTGCCAGCTCACGACTACTAGCGGGGGTCACAGATACGCAGTATTTT. The chain recombines TRBV18 with TRBJ2-3; 11 nucleotides match TRBD2. The V gene's germline CDR1 is KGHSH and CDR2 LQKENI. V gave up 4 bases and J gave up 2 bases; unmatched junction bases: 5. The CDR3 runs 16 residues.

This clone was seen just once. The CDR3 sequence is CATSRAREPGIYEQYF. As DNA, the CDR3 is TGTGCCACCAGCAGAGCTAGGGAGCCGGGAATATACGAGCAGTACTTC. The chain combines TRBV15 with TRBJ2-7; a weak D match, TRBD2 (5 bases). This CDR3 comprises 16 residues. CDR1 and CDR2 from the germline V gene are LNHNV and YYDKDF (reference sequence). V was pared by 1 base and J by 4 bases, with 17 bases between.

J is TRBJ1-2 and V is TRBV5-1, with D maybe TRBD1 (5 bases). V was trimmed by 2 bases and J by 8 bases, leaving 16 bases between them. Germline V gives CDR1 SGHRS, CDR2 YFSETQ. This CDR3 has 14 residues. The CDR3 loop is CASSFGLREEGYTF. Here the CDR3 DNA reads TGCGCCAGCAGCTTTGGGCTCAGGGAAGAGGGCTACACCTTC.

The chain links TRBV29-1 to TRBJ2-7; 9 nucleotides align to TRBD1. Trimming removed 1 base from V and 3 bases from J; junction bases left unmatched: 10. CDR1 and CDR2 (germline): SQVTM, ANQGSEA. This CDR3 has 16 amino acids. The CDR3: CSVEGTGTGQGYEQYF. The DNA for the CDR3 is TGCAGCGTTGAAGGAACCGGGACAGGGCAAGGCTACGAGCAGTACTTC.

The J gene is TRBJ1-5, the V gene TRBV2, with D perhaps TRBD1 (5 bases). The CDR3 consists of 15 residues. CDR1 SNHLY and CDR2 FYNNEI come from the germline V gene. The ends were cut back, 3 bases at V and 1 base at J, with 10 bases in the middle. CDR3 sequence (DNA): TGTGCCAGCAGTGAGGTCAGGGTAAGCAATCAGCCCCAGCATTTT. Translation: CASSEVRVSNQPQHF.

CDR3 protein: CASSEGLVTTGELFF. For the CDR3, the DNA is TGCGCCAGCAGCGAGGGTCTAGTCACCACCGGGGAGCTGTTTTTT. V gene TRBV5-1 combines with J gene TRBJ2-2; a weak D match, TRBD2 (5 bases). The germline V gene has CDR1 SGHRS and CDR2 YFSETQ. Trimming left V 4 bases short and J 4 bases short, with 14 bases between. This CDR3 spans 15 amino acids.

The V gene is TRBV5-1, the J gene TRBJ1-1; maybe TRBD1 (5 bases). The V gene lost 1 base and the J gene lost 4 bases, with 8 bases spanning the gap. Germline V gene data show CDR1 as SGHRS and CDR2 as YFSETQ. CDR3 size: 13 residues. CDR3 nucleotides: TGCGCCAGCAGCTTGTCAGGGATCACTGAAGCTTTCTTT. Its protein is CASSLSGITEAFF. The whole variable domain, filled in from reference TRBV5-1 and TRBJ1-1, reads KAGVTQTPRYLIKTRGQQVTLSCSPISGHRSVSWYQQTPGQGLQFLFEYFSETQRNKGNFPGRFSGRQFSNSRSEMNVSTLELGDSALYLCASSLSGITEAFFGQGTRLTVV.

This clone occurred a few times. The chain is built from TRBV20-1 and TRBJ1-1; no clear D. Trimming cost V 6 bases and J 7 bases, with 12 bases left between them. This CDR3 is 11 amino acids long. Germline V gives CDR1 DFQATT, CDR2 SNEGSKA (reference sequence). The CDR3 region is CSAPGSSEAFF. CDR3 coding DNA: TGCAGTGCCCCGGGGTCTAGTGAAGCTTTCTTT.